Below are 30 T cell receptor beta chains sequenced from a single sample in a study of tumor-infiltrating lymphocytes in primary liver carcinoma. Production of TCR beta cDNA used roughly 500 ng total RNA together with a constant-region primer. ARM-PCR was slightly modified, and three nested multiplex PCR rounds with it gave rise to the TCR beta libraries. In the first two PCR rounds, TRBV1-TRBV30 forward primers were paired with a C-beta reverse primer, and each round lasted around 10 cycles. TCRdb re-called the multiplex PCR reads through MiXCR, storing one row per CDR3 protein. The sample includes some 180,000 distinct CDR3 sequences, 50% to 75% of them seen just once. Both blood RNA, taken from unsorted whole blood, and germline DNA were extracted. The sequenced sample consisted of peripheral blood. These receptors all stem from a man aged 40-55 years with primary liver carcinoma and hepatitis B virus infection.

Only a few counts were recorded for this clonotype. The V and J genes are TRBV29-1 and TRBJ1-1; 8 positions match TRBD1. V lost 4 bases to trimming and J lost 4 bases; unmatched junction nucleotides: 8. Germline lookup yields CDR1 SQVTM and CDR2 ANQGSEA. The CDR3 is made up of 14 amino acids. CDR3: CSVAGGQAGTEAFF. The CDR3 bases are TGCAGCGTTGCAGGGGGACAGGCGGGCACTGAAGCTTTCTTT. The full variable domain, its missing parts supplied by reference TRBV29-1 and TRBJ1-1, is SAVISQKPSRDICQRGTSLTIQCQVDSQVTMMFWYRQQPGQSLTLIATANQGSEATYESGFVIDKFPISRPNLTFSTLTVSNMSPEDSSIYLCSVAGGQAGTEAFFGQGTRLTVV.

A note on this clonotype: This is likely a read error, given that the CDR3 carries no conserved phenylalanine or tryptophan at its end. The chain recombines TRBV11-1 with TRBJ2-7, with 8 nucleotides matching TRBD2. CDR3 length: 16 residues. With 5 bases clipped from V and 4 bases from J, the junction kept 13 bases outside the gene matches. CDR1 is SGHAT, CDR2 FQDESV, per germline (reference sequence). The CDR3 DNA reads TGTGCCAGCAGCCCTCTCCGGGGGGGACCAACTTACGAGCAGTACTTA. Its protein product is CASSPLRGGPTYEQYL.

The chain employs TRBV20-1 and TRBJ2-1, with D hard to call. There are 10 residues in the CDR3. The V end lost 4 bases, the J end lost 6 bases, and 4 bases lay between the germline ends. The V gene's germline CDR1 is DFQATT and CDR2 SNEGSKA (reference sequence). The CDR3 here is CSAKGNEQFF. As DNA, the CDR3 is TGCAGTGCTAAGGGCAATGAGCAGTTCTTC.

Turning to this clonotype: The junction and the germline gene differ at one end; a read error may be behind it. The CDR3 nucleotides read TGCGCCAGCGGCCAAGAAATGCCACTAGCGGGAAACAATGAGCAGTTCTTC. Its protein is CASGQEMPLAGNNEQFF. J is TRBJ2-1 and V is TRBV4-1; 10 bases line up with TRBD2. CDR1 is MGHRA and CDR2 is YSYEKL in the germline V gene. The CDR3 has 17 residues.

V and J are TRBV6-6 and TRBJ2-7; D call uncertain. The CDR3 extends over 15 amino acids. V lost 1 base, J lost 2 bases, and 12 bases lay in between. The germline V gene has CDR1 MNHNY and CDR2 SVGAGI (reference sequence). CDR3 in DNA: TGTGCCAGCAGTTACTTGGTAGGGCAGCCCTACGAGCAGTACTTC. It translates to CASSYLVGQPYEQYF.

This clonotype has just a few counts. A much larger clone differs from this one at a single base, so this may be a read error. The V gene is TRBV10-3, the J gene TRBJ2-7, with D perhaps matching TRBD1 (6 bases). Germline V gives CDR1 ENHRY, CDR2 SYGVKD. This CDR3 comprises 13 residues. CDR3 sequence reads: CTIMRTESYEQYF. The CDR3, as DNA: TGTACCATCATGAGGACAGAATCTTACGAGCAGTACTTC.

In its sample, this clonotype was seen a few times. At one end, the junction sequence differs from germline, possibly due to a read error. This chain uses TRBV6-1 with TRBJ1-1; D not resolved. The CDR3 runs to 13 residues. The V gene's germline CDR1 is MNHNS and CDR2 SASEGT. CDR3 in amino acids: CGTAGSMNTEAFF. The CDR3 nucleotides are TGCGGAACAGCCGGCAGCATGAACACTGAAGCTTTCTTT.

The chain links TRBV29-1 to TRBJ2-1; D unclear. The CDR3 sequence is 12 residues long. With 2 bases removed from V and 9 bases from J, the gap between germline ends came to 11 bases. CDR1 SQVTM and CDR2 ANQGSEA come from the germline V gene. CDR3 nucleotides: TGCAGCGTTGAAAATGGTCGAACTGAGCAGTTCTTC. It specifies CSVENGRTEQFF.

This clonotype showed up just a few times. The rearrangement joins TRBV29-1 to TRBJ2-2, with 7 bases lining up with TRBD2. The CDR3 has 12 amino acids. Trimming removed 7 bases from V and 7 bases from J; junction bases left unmatched: 6. Germline lookup yields CDR1 SQVTM and CDR2 ANQGSEA. The CDR3 sequence: CSGSGTDGELFF. The CDR3 DNA reads TGCAGCGGGAGCGGGACTGACGGGGAGCTGTTTTTT.

Regarding this clonotype: This may be a read error: a much more frequent sequence differs by one nucleotide. The chain joins TRBV11-2 to TRBJ2-1, with a tentative D call TRBD2 (6 bases). The CDR3 is 13 residues long. The V gene's germline CDR1 is SGHAT and CDR2 FQNNGV. CDR3 amino acids: CSSSTTRIYEQFF. CDR3 in DNA: TGTTCCAGCAGCACGACTAGGATCTATGAGCAGTTCTTC.

As to this clonotype: Mismatch with germline at one junction end may stem from a read error. This chain links TRBV11-1 with TRBJ2-6; D may be TRBD2 (5 bases). The CDR3 covers 19 residues. The V gene's germline CDR1 is SGHAT and CDR2 FQDESV (reference sequence). The CDR3 sequence is CASSPPGSGVNSGANVLTF. CDR3 sequence (DNA): TGTGCTAGCAGCCCCCCGGGGAGCGGTGTTAACTCTGGGGCCAACGTCCTGACTTTC.

This chain links TRBV6-1 with TRBJ2-4, with 7 bases matching TRBD2. Germline V gene sequence: CDR1 MNHNS, CDR2 SASEGT. The CDR3 sequence is 19 residues long. After removal of 4 bases from V and 1 base from J, the junction contained 16 bases not matched to a gene. The DNA of the CDR3 is TGTGCCAGCAGTGTACTAGCGAATGGAGGCGGGATGGCCAAAAACATTCAGTACTTC. It codes for CASSVLANGGGMAKNIQYF.

This clonotype is a singleton in its sample. The genes are TRBV11-2 and TRBJ2-7; 8 nucleotides line up with TRBD2. This CDR3 region has 18 residues. J lost 8 bases, V lost 5 bases, and 23 bases had no gene match. CDR1 is SGHAT, CDR2 FQNNGV, per germline. The CDR3 coding sequence is TGTGCCAGCAGCAACTCCGCCCCCACCTACCGGGAGGGCGTCAAGCAGTACTTC. Translating it yields CASSNSAPTYREGVKQYF.

V gene TRBV4-1 combines with J gene TRBJ2-3, with D possibly being TRBD1 (5 bases). The CDR3 has 15 residues. From germline, CDR1 is MGHRA and CDR2 YSYEKL. The V gene lost 1 base and the J gene lost 2 bases, with 10 bases spanning the gap. CDR3 protein: CASSQVSDITDTQYF. The CDR3 DNA is TGCGCCAGCAGCCAAGTCTCGGACATCACAGATACGCAGTATTTT.

This clonotype has a handful of counts. CDR3 DNA: TGTGCCAGCAGTTTCCTCGGAGGGGCCGGAGACACCATATATTTT. This gives the protein CASSFLGGAGDTIYF. This rearrangement joins TRBV28 to TRBJ1-3; possibly TRBD1 for D (5 bases). There are 15 residues in the CDR3. The germline V gene has CDR1 MDHEN and CDR2 SYDVKM. V shed 3 bases and J shed 8 bases, with 17 bases lying between them. Complete variable domain (other parts from reference TRBV28 and TRBJ1-3): DVKVTQSSRYLVKRTGEKVFLECVQDMDHENMFWYRQDPGLGLRLIYFSYDVKMKEKGDIPEGYSVSREKKERFSLILESASTNQTSMYLCASSFLGGAGDTIYFGEGSWLTVV.

About this clonotype: As the CDR3 is not closed by the conserved phenylalanine or tryptophan, this likely results from a read error. The chain links TRBV29-1 to TRBJ2-6, with 7 bases aligning to TRBD1. Per germline, CDR1 SQVTM and CDR2 ANQGSEA. V lost 7 bases and J lost 1; bases outside the gene matches: 7. The CDR3 runs 15 residues. CDR3 DNA: TGCAGCGCCGGAACAGGGGAGTCTGGGGCCAACGTCCTGACTTCC. Amino acids: CSAGTGESGANVLTS.

This clonotype was detected a few times. CDR3 protein: CASSYSATEAFF. The DNA for the CDR3 is TGTGCCAGCAGTTACTCGGCCACTGAAGCTTTCTTT. V usage is TRBV6-2 or TRBV6-3 and J usage is TRBJ1-1, with D unclear. Germline values: CDR1 MNHEY, CDR2 SVGEGT. V was pared by 0 bases and J by 4 bases, with 3 bases between. The CDR3 extends over 12 amino acids.

The chain is built from TRBV30 and TRBJ2-3; TRBD1 matches at 9 bases. Germline V gives CDR1 GTSNPN, CDR2 SVGIG (reference sequence). The CDR3 has 12 amino acids. V shed 5 bases and J 4 bases; nucleotides not matched to a gene: 1. The CDR3 region is CAWGQGPDTQYF. The CDR3 DNA is TGTGCCTGGGGACAGGGGCCAGATACGCAGTATTTT.

This clonotype was seen ten or more times. The chain uses TRBV4-2 and TRBJ2-7; D unresolved. The V and J ends lost 0 bases and 0 bases respectively, with 12 bases between them. Germline CDR1 is LGHNA and CDR2 is YNFKEQ. There are 16 residues in the CDR3. The CDR3 protein is CASSQEFRASSYEQYF. The CDR3 nucleotides are TGTGCCAGCAGCCAAGAGTTCCGCGCTAGCTCCTACGAGCAGTACTTC.

This clonotype has at least ten counts. V usage is TRBV29-1 and J usage is TRBJ2-6; D not certain. The CDR3 length is 13 residues. With 5 bases removed from V and 4 bases from J, the gap between germline ends came to 9 bases. Germline values: CDR1 SQVTM, CDR2 ANQGSEA. Here the CDR3 DNA reads TGCAGCGTTAAGGCGTTAGGGGCCAACGTCCTGACTTTC. Amino acids: CSVKALGANVLTF. Full variable domain (outside the CDR3, taken from reference TRBV29-1 and TRBJ2-6): SAVISQKPSRDICQRGTSLTIQCQVDSQVTMMFWYRQQPGQSLTLIATANQGSEATYESGFVIDKFPISRPNLTFSTLTVSNMSPEDSSIYLCSVKALGANVLTFGAGSRLTVL.

V gene TRBV6-1 combines with J gene TRBJ2-7; the D is unclear. The CDR3 is made up of 12 amino acids. Germline CDR1 is MNHNS and CDR2 is SASEGT. Trimming removed 2 bases at V and 7 bases at J, with 9 bases between. CDR3 amino acids: CASSEPIGEQYF. CDR3 nucleotides: TGTGCCAGCAGTGAACCGATCGGGGAGCAGTACTTC.

This clonotype has at least ten counts. The gene calls are TRBV29-1 and TRBJ2-7, with D perhaps matching TRBD1 (6 bases). V was pared by 2 bases and J by 5 bases, with 10 bases between. Germline CDR1 reads SQVTM; CDR2 reads ANQGSEA. The CDR3 runs 12 residues. As DNA, the CDR3 is TGCAGCGTTGAAAGGGACACCAACGAGCAGTACTTC. Amino acids: CSVERDTNEQYF.

The chain uses TRBV10-3 and TRBJ1-5; D is uncertain. The CDR3 is 14 residues long. Germline assignment: CDR1 ENHRY and CDR2 SYGVKD. V lost 10 bases and J lost 2, with 15 bases in between. DNA of the CDR3: TGTGCCACGAGACCGGCCGGTGGCAATCAGCCCCAGCATTTT. Translating gives CATRPAGGNQPQHF.

As to this clonotype: Germline is not matched at one junction end, which may reflect a read error. The chain links TRBV11-2 to TRBJ2-3; D is unresolved. The V gene's germline CDR1 is SGHAT and CDR2 FQNNGV. The CDR3 has 15 amino acids. The CDR3 sequence is CARSYRLHPLDTQYF. DNA of the CDR3: TGTGCCAGGAGCTATCGACTCCATCCTCTGGATACGCAGTATTTT.

The V and J genes are TRBV4-2 and TRBJ2-3, with a tentative D call TRBD2 (5 bases). Per germline, CDR1 LGHNA and CDR2 YNFKEQ. The CDR3 consists of 17 residues. V was shortened by 0 bases and J by 5 bases, with 18 bases between the two germline ends. CDR3 region: CASSQDALASFRDTQYF. The CDR3, as DNA: TGTGCCAGCAGCCAAGATGCCCTAGCCTCTTTTAGAGATACGCAGTATTTT.

As concerns this clonotype: A much more abundant neighbour one base away suggests this may be a read error. Written as DNA, the CDR3 is TGTGTCAGCAGCTGGACGGGTAACAATGAGCAGTTCTTC. It encodes CVSSWTGNNEQFF. This chain links TRBV6-1 with TRBJ2-1; D gene unclear. From germline, CDR1 is MNHNS and CDR2 SASEGT. The CDR3 extends over 13 amino acids.

Regarding this clonotype: Just one base apart from a much larger clone, this may be a read error. The chain carries TRBV11-2 and TRBJ2-5; the D gene is possibly TRBD2 (6 bases). Per germline, CDR1 SGHAT and CDR2 FQNNGV. The CDR3 totals 16 residues. The CDR3 here is CASSPRASAPGEIQYF. Written as DNA, the CDR3 is TGTGCCAGCAGTCCCAGGGCTAGCGCCCCTGGAGAGATCCAGTACTTC.

This chain uses TRBV4-1 with TRBJ1-2; D remains ambiguous. Trimming pared 1 base from V and 7 bases from J, leaving 10 bases between. In germline, CDR1 is MGHRA, CDR2 YSYEKL. There are 13 residues in the CDR3. The CDR3 loop is CASSQVSAFGYTF. The CDR3 DNA reads as TGCGCCAGCAGCCAAGTCTCTGCGTTTGGCTACACCTTC.

Regarding this clonotype: Compared with germline, one end of the junction differs, possibly owing to a read error. V usage is TRBV11-1 and J usage is TRBJ2-7; D remains ambiguous. This CDR3 contains 13 residues. Per the germline V gene, CDR1 is SGHAT and CDR2 is FQDESV (reference sequence). DNA of the CDR3: TGTGCCAGTAGCTTAGCACCCTCCTACGATCAGTACTTC. Its translation: CASSLAPSYDQYF.

Comments on this clonotype: At one end, the junction sequence differs from germline, possibly due to a read error. V gene TRBV4-1 combines with J gene TRBJ1-5; D may be TRBD1 (5 bases). Germline lookup yields CDR1 MGHRA and CDR2 YSYEKL. The CDR3 consists of 13 residues. CDR3: CASSDRGVQPKHF. The CDR3 bases are TGCGCCAGCAGCGACAGAGGGGTCCAGCCCAAGCATTTT.